The rows below give T cell receptor beta chains drawn from one sample of a study of T cells after yellow fever vaccination. TCRdb independently ran MiXCR on the 5' RACE reads; one entry per CDR3 protein. The top ten clones hold roughly a quarter of a sample with roughly 340,000 distinct CDR3 sequences, approximately 4% of them seen once. Sequencing was performed on PBMCs, taken 5 days after the yellow fever booster vaccination. Source of these receptors: a man younger than 30 who received the YFV17D yellow fever vaccine. The CDR3 runs from the conserved cysteine through the conserved F or W. Clone size, where shown, is once, few, many, or a class for clones that have expanded.

size: .; J: TRBJ2-5; V: TRBV4-1; CDR3: CASSLRTSGGRETQYF
size: .; J: TRBJ2-5; V: TRBV14; CDR3: CASSQWEETQYF
size: few; J: TRBJ1-5; V: TRBV20-1; CDR3: CSASRIGQGGNQPQHF
size: .; J: TRBJ1-1; V: TRBV12-3/TRBV12-4; CDR3: CDSSGTDSLNTEAFF
size: .; J: TRBJ1-6; V: TRBV9; CDR3: CASSRRASSYNSPLHF
size: .; J: TRBJ1-1; V: TRBV15; CDR3: CATSSPGTGRNTEAFF
size: many; J: TRBJ1-1; V: TRBV12-3/TRBV12-4; CDR3: CASSPPQGRGTEAFF
size: .; J: TRBJ2-7; V: TRBV5-5; CDR3: CASFSAYEQYF
size: .; J: TRBJ1-4; V: TRBV7-9; CDR3: CASSLGFRGTNGKLFF
size: .; J: TRBJ2-1; V: TRBV20-1; CDR3: CSASPSGRSYNEQFF
size: few; J: TRBJ2-3; V: TRBV11-2; CDR3: CASREFTDTQYF
size: many; J: TRBJ1-3; V: TRBV5-1; CDR3: CASSSGFQAGDTIYF
size: .; J: TRBJ2-1; V: TRBV9; CDR3: CASSLSLAESSYNEQFF
size: .; J: TRBJ2-6; V: TRBV5-1; CDR3: CASSEQASGANVLTF
size: .; J: TRBJ2-5; V: TRBV2; CDR3: CASSTSGGKGETQYF
size: few; J: TRBJ2-3; V: TRBV7-8; CDR3: CASSYAGRGRAVDTQYF
size: many; J: TRBJ1-1; V: TRBV7-8; CDR3: CASSAKDRDTEAFF
size: many; J: TRBJ2-4; V: TRBV6-5; CDR3: CASSETGTGGHIQYF
size: few; J: TRBJ2-5; V: TRBV20-1; CDR3: CSARAVAGGRGETQYF
size: few; J: TRBJ1-1; V: TRBV28; CDR3: CASRTPKPTVNTEAFF
size: many; J: TRBJ2-7; V: TRBV7-9; CDR3: CASSRGQGTDNEQYF
size: many; J: TRBJ2-2; V: TRBV11-2; CDR3: CASRPMTGNTGELFF
size: few; J: TRBJ1-5; V: TRBV30; CDR3: CAWSKQGVNQPQHF
size: .; J: TRBJ1-2; V: TRBV20-1; CDR3: CSAGFYPGGYTF
size: .; J: TRBJ1-2; V: TRBV5-6; CDR3: CASSSLGTGANYGYTF
size: .; J: TRBJ2-4; V: TRBV12-3/TRBV12-4; CDR3: CASSGFSTGAKNIQYF
size: .; J: TRBJ1-6; V: TRBV6-5; CDR3: CASRNGLYSPLHF
size: .; J: TRBJ2-2; V: TRBV19; CDR3: CASSSPGANTGELFF
size: .; J: TRBJ1-1; V: TRBV4-3; CDR3: CASSQDWVDRVPEAFF
size: .; J: TRBJ2-1; V: TRBV4-3; CDR3: CASSQELEEVRQFF
size: few; J: TRBJ1-5; V: TRBV19; CDR3: CASRRPGQGRSPQHF
size: .; J: TRBJ1-4; V: TRBV4-1; CDR3: CASSQVFSSGEKLFF
size: .; J: TRBJ1-4; V: TRBV4-2; CDR3: CASSQGGAGGEKLFF
size: many; J: TRBJ2-3; V: TRBV29-1; CDR3: CSTAGLTDTQYF
size: many; J: TRBJ2-5; V: TRBV4-3; CDR3: CASSQDVTEAETQYF
size: many; J: TRBJ2-1; V: TRBV12-3/TRBV12-4; CDR3: CASSLALLEVRPFF
size: many; J: TRBJ2-1; V: TRBV11-2; CDR3: CASSSRGEQFF
size: many; J: TRBJ2-1; V: TRBV10-3; CDR3: CAISESSRGSNEQFF
size: .; J: TRBJ2-2; V: TRBV11-2; CDR3: CASSLQRGTGELFF
size: many; J: TRBJ2-2; V: TRBV9; CDR3: CASSVIDRAGTGELFF
size: few; J: TRBJ2-6; V: TRBV9; CDR3: CASSATGLPSGANVLTF
size: many; J: TRBJ1-3; V: TRBV6-5; CDR3: CASSPGQADTIYF
size: .; J: TRBJ1-1; V: TRBV9; CDR3: CASSGSWNTEAFF
size: few; J: TRBJ1-1; V: TRBV7-3; CDR3: CASSLFGGRNVEAFF
size: few; J: TRBJ1-3; V: TRBV6-6; CDR3: CASTVGSRRIGGNTIYF
size: many; J: TRBJ2-2; V: TRBV12-3/TRBV12-4; CDR3: CASSLGTPNTGELFF
size: .; J: TRBJ1-6; V: TRBV25-1; CDR3: CASRDWAPHSPLHF
size: few; J: TRBJ1-2; V: TRBV28; CDR3: CASGSEGAWGYTF
size: many; J: TRBJ2-3; V: TRBV7-9; CDR3: CASSLDRTSDTQYF
size: few; J: TRBJ2-5; V: TRBV6-4; CDR3: CASSDSKGWETQYF
size: many; J: TRBJ2-3; V: TRBV9; CDR3: CASSVEVSTDTQYF